One sample yielded the 18 T cell receptor beta chains listed below, sequenced in a study of blood T cell repertoires in COVID-19. The assay was immunoSEQ multiplex PCR, and TCRdb's table has in-frame clones only and misses some. The sample contains about 100,000 clones, just under 85% of which appear only once. Sequences were obtained from peripheral blood. All receptors derive from a man aged 45-65 years with active or convalescent COVID-19.

This CDR3 is CASSWDNQETQYF. The CDR3, as DNA: TGTGCCAGCAGTTGGGACAACCAAGAGACCCAGTACTTC. This rearrangement joins TRBV2 to TRBJ2-5; weak D call: TRBD1 (6 bases). Germline V CDR1 and CDR2: SNHLY, FYNNEI. Trimming shortened V by 5 bases and J by 0 bases, and 7 bases separated the two germline ends. The CDR3 consists of 13 residues.

The gene calls are TRBV30 and TRBJ2-3, with 10 bases lining up with TRBD2. Germline CDR1 is GTSNPN and CDR2 is SVGIG (reference sequence). CDR3 size: 14 residues. The ends lost 3 bases at V and 6 bases at J; junction bases unmatched: 6. This CDR3 is CAWSASGGGDTQYF. DNA of the CDR3: TGTGCCTGGAGCGCTAGCGGGGGCGGGGATACGCAGTATTTT.

The rearrangement links TRBV6-1 to TRBJ2-5; D is unresolved. The CDR3 is 11 residues long. CDR1 is MNHNS, CDR2 SASEGT, per germline. V lost 8 bases, J lost 4 bases, and 8 bases lay in between. CDR3 protein: CASSAGETQYF. In DNA form, the CDR3 reads TGTGCCAGCTCGGCAGGAGAGACCCAGTACTTC.

V and J are TRBV12-3 or TRBV12-4 and TRBJ2-7; D gene unclear. Deletions cut 2 bases from V and 3 bases from J, with 5 bases between. This CDR3 has 12 amino acids. In nucleotides, the CDR3 is TGTGCCAGCAGTTTAACTGGCTACGAGCAGTACTTC. The encoded protein is CASSLTGYEQYF.

V usage is TRBV4-1 and J usage is TRBJ1-2, with D perhaps TRBD1 (6 bases). There are 15 residues in the CDR3. CDR1 is MGHRA and CDR2 is YSYEKL in the germline V gene. Trimming stripped 6 bases from V and 8 bases from J, with 22 bases between. CDR3 protein: CASSWQGGRVEGYTF. The DNA of the CDR3 is TGCGCCAGCAGTTGGCAAGGGGGGAGGGTGGAGGGCTACACCTTC.

The chain combines TRBV29-1 with TRBJ1-1; D perhaps matches TRBD1 (5 bases). Trimming cost V 6 bases and J 5 bases, with 25 bases left between them. CDR3 length: 16 amino acids. Per germline, CDR1 SQVTM and CDR2 ANQGSEA. This chain's CDR3 is CSVRAIPQGRRTEAFF. In DNA, the CDR3 is TGCAGCGTCCGCGCAATACCTCAGGGTCGGCGTACTGAAGCTTTCTTT. The full variable domain, rest sourced from reference TRBV29-1 and TRBJ1-1, is SAVISQKPSRDICQRGTSLTIQCQVDSQVTMMFWYRQQPGQSLTLIATANQGSEATYESGFVIDKFPISRPNLTFSTLTVSNMSPEDSSIYLCSVRAIPQGRRTEAFFGQGTRLTVV.

The sample holds one count of this clone. The chain joins TRBV2 to TRBJ1-4, with D hard to call. The CDR3 length is 14 residues. Germline CDR1 is SNHLY and CDR2 is FYNNEI. Trimming removed 0 bases at V and 6 bases at J, with 8 bases between. This CDR3 reads CASSEAVEDEKLFF. The CDR3, as DNA: TGTGCCAGCAGTGAAGCCGTGGAGGATGAAAAACTGTTTTTT.

The V gene is TRBV24-1, the J gene TRBJ2-7, with D perhaps TRBD1 (6 bases). CDR3 length: 14 residues. Trimming removed 6 bases at V and 2 bases at J, with 13 bases between. Per germline, CDR1 KGHDR and CDR2 SFDVKD. The CDR3 nucleotides read TGTGCCACCAGTTCAGACAGGCGTCCCTACGAGCAGTACTTC. Translated, it gives CATSSDRRPYEQYF.

This rearrangement joins TRBV5-5 to TRBJ1-4; D is perhaps TRBD1 (6 bases). Trimming shortened V by 2 bases and J by 6 bases, and 14 bases separated the two germline ends. CDR1 is SGHKS, CDR2 YYEKEE, per germline (reference sequence). CDR3 length: 15 residues. CDR3 sequence reads: CASSLTGISDEKLFF. In nucleotides, the CDR3 is TGTGCCAGCAGCTTAACAGGGATTTCCGATGAAAAACTGTTTTTT.

The CDR3 DNA sequence: TGTGCCAGCAGGAGGGTTGCACGAGAGACCCAGTACTTC. Amino acids: CASRRVARETQYF. The rearrangement links TRBV6-5 to TRBJ2-5; D might be TRBD2 (5 bases). The CDR3 sequence is 13 residues long. Per the germline V gene, CDR1 is MNHEY and CDR2 is SVGAGI. V lost 6 bases to trimming and J lost 4 bases, with 12 bases between them.

V usage is TRBV7-2 and J usage is TRBJ2-2, with TRBD2 matching over 14 bases. The CDR3 has 17 amino acids. V was clipped by 1 base and J by 4 bases; unmatched bases: 2. Germline loops: CDR1 SGHTA, CDR2 FQGNSA. Here the CDR3 reads CASSLVGLAGGTGELFF. The CDR3 nucleotides read TGTGCCAGCAGCTTAGTAGGACTAGCGGGAGGCACCGGGGAGCTGTTTTTT. Drawing the rest from reference TRBV7-2 and TRBJ2-2, the complete variable domain is GAGVSQSPSNKVTEKGKDVELRCDPISGHTALYWYRQSLGQGLEFLIYFQGNSAPDKSGLPSDRFSAERTGGSVSTLTIQRTQQEDSAVYLCASSLVGLAGGTGELFFGEGSRLTVL.

The chain uses TRBV24-1 and TRBJ2-5; D is perhaps TRBD1 (6 bases). Germline V gene data show CDR1 as KGHDR and CDR2 as SFDVKD. There are 14 residues in the CDR3. V lost 3 bases and J 2 bases, leaving 9 bases between the germline ends. The CDR3 protein is CATSDTTGQETQYF. The CDR3 bases are TGTGCCACCAGTGATACGACAGGACAAGAGACCCAGTACTTC.

J is TRBJ1-2 and V is TRBV7-2, with D hard to call. V lost 5 bases, J lost 7 bases, and 17 bases lay in between. CDR3 length: 14 amino acids. Germline CDR1 and CDR2: SGHTA and FQGNSA. The CDR3 DNA reads TGTGCCAGCAGCCTTCTGAGAGACGCGGGTGGCTACACCTTC. Translated, it gives CASSLLRDAGGYTF. Full variable domain (outside the CDR3, taken from reference TRBV7-2 and TRBJ1-2): GAGVSQSPSNKVTEKGKDVELRCDPISGHTALYWYRQSLGQGLEFLIYFQGNSAPDKSGLPSDRFSAERTGGSVSTLTIQRTQQEDSAVYLCASSLLRDAGGYTFGSGTRLTVV.

The chain joins TRBV27 to TRBJ2-7; D remains unclear. Looked up from germline, CDR1 is MNHEY and CDR2 is SMNVEV (reference sequence). The length of the CDR3 is 13 residues. The V end lost 4 bases, the J end lost 9 bases, and 16 bases lay between the germline ends. The CDR3 DNA is TGTGCCAGCAGTTCTTCTTATGTACCGAGGCAGTACTTC. This gives the protein CASSSSYVPRQYF.

This clone occurred once. The chain recombines TRBV27 with TRBJ2-3; weak D call: TRBD2 (7 bases). The CDR3 is 16 residues long. Germline CDR1 MNHEY, CDR2 SMNVEV (reference sequence). The V gene lost 5 bases and the J gene lost 5 bases, with 20 bases spanning the gap. CDR3 coding DNA: TGTGCCAGCAGTGGGTGGGGGCGGGAGCTAGGAGATACGCAGTATTTT. It codes for CASSGWGRELGDTQYF.

CDR3 bases: TGCGCCAGCAGTGAGTCAACAGATTCACCCCTCCACTTT. The encoded protein is CASSESTDSPLHF. The chain carries TRBV10-1 and TRBJ1-6, with D unresolved. The CDR3 is 13 residues long. CDR1 is WNHNN and CDR2 is SYGVQD in the germline V gene (reference sequence). V was trimmed by 0 bases and J by 8 bases, leaving 5 bases between them.

The chain has TRBV18 and TRBJ2-4; 10 nucleotides line up with TRBD2. Trimming removed 0 bases from V and 1 base from J; junction bases left unmatched: 9. In germline, CDR1 is KGHSH, CDR2 LQKENI. The CDR3 sequence is 19 residues long. The CDR3, as DNA: TGTGCCAGCTCACCACCGAGCGGGAGGGCCAATTCTGCCAAAAACATTCAGTACTTC. It encodes CASSPPSGRANSAKNIQYF. The full variable domain, completed using reference TRBV18 and TRBJ2-4, is NAGVMQNPRHLVRRRGQEARLRCSPMKGHSHVYWYRQLPEEGLKFMVYLQKENIIDESGMPKERFSAEFPKEGPSILRIQQVVRGDSAAYFCASSPPSGRANSAKNIQYFGAGTRLSVL.

The chain joins TRBV4-1 to TRBJ1-2, with TRBD1 as a possible D gene (5 bases). This CDR3 spans 13 amino acids. Looked up from germline, CDR1 is MGHRA and CDR2 is YSYEKL. V was trimmed by 3 bases and J by 6 bases, leaving 11 bases between them. The CDR3 nucleotides read TGCGCCAGCAGCCACCCGACAGACCATGGCTACACCTTC. Residues: CASSHPTDHGYTF.